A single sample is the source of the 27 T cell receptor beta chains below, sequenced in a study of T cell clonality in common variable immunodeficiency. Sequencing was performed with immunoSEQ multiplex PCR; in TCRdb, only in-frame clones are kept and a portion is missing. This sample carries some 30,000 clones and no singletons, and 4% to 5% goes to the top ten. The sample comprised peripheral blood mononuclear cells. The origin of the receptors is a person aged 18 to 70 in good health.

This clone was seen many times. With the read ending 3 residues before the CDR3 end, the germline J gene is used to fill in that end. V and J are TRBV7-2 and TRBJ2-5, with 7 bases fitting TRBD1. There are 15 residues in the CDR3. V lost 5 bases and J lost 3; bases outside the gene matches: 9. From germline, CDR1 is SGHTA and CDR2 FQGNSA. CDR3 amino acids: CASSPGQTDKETQYF. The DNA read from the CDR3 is TGTGCCAGCAGCCCGGGACAGACCGACAAAGAGACC. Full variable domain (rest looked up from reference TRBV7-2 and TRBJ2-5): GAGVSQSPSNKVTEKGKDVELRCDPISGHTALYWYRQSLGQGLEFLIYFQGNSAPDKSGLPSDRFSAERTGGSVSTLTIQRTQQEDSAVYLCASSPGQTDKETQYFGPGTRLLVL.

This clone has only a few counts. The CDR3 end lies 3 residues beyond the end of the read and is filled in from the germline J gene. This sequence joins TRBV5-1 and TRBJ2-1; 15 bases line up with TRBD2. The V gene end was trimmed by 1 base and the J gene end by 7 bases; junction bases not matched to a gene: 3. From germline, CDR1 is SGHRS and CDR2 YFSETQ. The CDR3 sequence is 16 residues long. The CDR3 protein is CASSLPGTSGRNEQFF. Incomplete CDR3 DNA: TGCGCCAGCAGCTTGCCCGGGACTAGCGGGAGGAATGAG.

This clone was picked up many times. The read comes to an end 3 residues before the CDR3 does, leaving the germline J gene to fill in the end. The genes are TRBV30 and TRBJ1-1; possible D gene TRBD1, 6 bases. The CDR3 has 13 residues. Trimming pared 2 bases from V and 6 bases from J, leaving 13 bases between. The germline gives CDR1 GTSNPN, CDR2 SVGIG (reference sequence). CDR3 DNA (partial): TGTGCCTGGAGTCAGAGCGGGGGCTCTGAA. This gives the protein CAWSQSGGSE. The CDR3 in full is CAWSQSGGSEAFF. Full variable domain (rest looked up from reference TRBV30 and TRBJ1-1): SQTIHQWPATLVQPVGSPLSLECTVEGTSNPNLYWYRQAAGRGLQLLFYSVGIGQISSEVPQNLSASRPQDRQFILSSKKLLLSDSGFYLCAWSQSGGSEAFFGQGTRLTVV.

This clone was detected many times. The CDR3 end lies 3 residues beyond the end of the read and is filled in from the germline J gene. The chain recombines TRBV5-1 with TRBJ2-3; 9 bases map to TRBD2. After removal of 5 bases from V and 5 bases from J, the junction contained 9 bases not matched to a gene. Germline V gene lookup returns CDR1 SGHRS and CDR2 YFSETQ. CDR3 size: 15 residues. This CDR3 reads CASSRVAGEGDTQYF. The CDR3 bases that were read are TGCGCCAGCAGTCGAGTAGCGGGAGAAGGAGATACG.

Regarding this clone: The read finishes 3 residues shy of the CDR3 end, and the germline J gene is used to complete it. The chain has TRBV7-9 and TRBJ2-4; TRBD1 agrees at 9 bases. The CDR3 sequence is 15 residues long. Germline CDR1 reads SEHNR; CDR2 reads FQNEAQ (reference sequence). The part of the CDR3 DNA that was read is TGTGCCAGCAGCTACCCAGACAGGGGGATGAAGGGT. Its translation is CASSYPDRGMKG. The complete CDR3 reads CASSYPDRGMKGQYF. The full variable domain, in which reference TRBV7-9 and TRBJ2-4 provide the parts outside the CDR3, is DTGVSQNPRHKITKRGQNVTFRCDPISEHNRLYWYRQTLGQGPEFLTYFQNEAQLEKSRLLSDRFSAERPKGSFSTLEIQRTEQGDSAMYLCASSYPDRGMKGQYFGAGTRLSVL.

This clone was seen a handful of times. The covered CDR3 bases are TGTGCCAGCAGTGCATATGAGGGACAGGGGTTACGCGGC. Encoded protein: CASSAYEGQGLRG. The full CDR3 protein is CASSAYEGQGLRGYTF. The chain is built from TRBV6-1 and TRBJ1-2; TRBD1 matches at 10 bases. Coverage ceases 3 residues before the CDR3 finishes, and the germline J gene fills in the end. The germline V gene encodes CDR1 MNHNS and CDR2 SASEGT. The CDR3 runs to 16 residues.

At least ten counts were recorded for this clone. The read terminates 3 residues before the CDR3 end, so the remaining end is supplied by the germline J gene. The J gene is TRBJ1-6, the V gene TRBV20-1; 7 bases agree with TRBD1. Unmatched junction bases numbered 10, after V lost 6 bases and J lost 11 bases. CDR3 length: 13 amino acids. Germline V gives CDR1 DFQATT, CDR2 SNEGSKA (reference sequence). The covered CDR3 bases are TGCAGTGCCAAGACGACAGGGCGTACACCC. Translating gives CSAKTTGRTP. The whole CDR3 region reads CSAKTTGRTPLHF.

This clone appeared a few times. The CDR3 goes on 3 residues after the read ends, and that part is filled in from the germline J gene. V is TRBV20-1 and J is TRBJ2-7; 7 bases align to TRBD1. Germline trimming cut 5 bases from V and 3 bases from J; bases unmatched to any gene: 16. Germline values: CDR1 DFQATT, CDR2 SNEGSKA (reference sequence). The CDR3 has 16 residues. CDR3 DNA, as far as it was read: TGCAGTGCTTCCCGACCGCTAGGGGGCCTCCTCTACGAG. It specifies CSASRPLGGLLYE. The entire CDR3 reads CSASRPLGGLLYEQYF.

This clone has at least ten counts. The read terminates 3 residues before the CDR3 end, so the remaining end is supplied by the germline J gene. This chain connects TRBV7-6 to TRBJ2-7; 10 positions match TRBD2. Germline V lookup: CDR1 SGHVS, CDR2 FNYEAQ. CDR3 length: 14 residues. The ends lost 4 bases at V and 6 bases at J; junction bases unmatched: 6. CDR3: CASSSSLAGVEQYF. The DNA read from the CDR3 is TGTGCCAGCAGCTCGTCGCTAGCGGGAGTCGAG.

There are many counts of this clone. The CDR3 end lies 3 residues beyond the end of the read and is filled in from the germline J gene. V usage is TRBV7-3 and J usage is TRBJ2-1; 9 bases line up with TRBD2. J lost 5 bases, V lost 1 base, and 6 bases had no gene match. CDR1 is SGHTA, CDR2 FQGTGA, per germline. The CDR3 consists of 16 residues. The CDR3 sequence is CASSLRSSGGNNEQFF. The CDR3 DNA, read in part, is TGTGCCAGCAGCTTAAGGTCCAGCGGGGGGAACAATGAG.

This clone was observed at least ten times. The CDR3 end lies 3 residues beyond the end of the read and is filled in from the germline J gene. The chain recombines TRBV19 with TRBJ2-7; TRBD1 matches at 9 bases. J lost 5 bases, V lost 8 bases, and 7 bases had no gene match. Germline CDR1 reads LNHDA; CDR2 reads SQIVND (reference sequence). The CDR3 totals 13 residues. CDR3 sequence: CASSTGQGNEQYF. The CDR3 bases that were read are TGTGCCAGTTCCACCGGACAGGGGAACGAG.

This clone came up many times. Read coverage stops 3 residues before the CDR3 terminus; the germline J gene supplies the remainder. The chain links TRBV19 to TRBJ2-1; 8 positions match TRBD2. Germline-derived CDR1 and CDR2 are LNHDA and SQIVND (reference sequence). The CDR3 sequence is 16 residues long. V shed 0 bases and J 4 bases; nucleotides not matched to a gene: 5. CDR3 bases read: TGTGCCAGTAGTATAGATATAGCGGGACCTTACAATGAG. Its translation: CASSIDIAGPYNE. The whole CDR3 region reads CASSIDIAGPYNEQFF.

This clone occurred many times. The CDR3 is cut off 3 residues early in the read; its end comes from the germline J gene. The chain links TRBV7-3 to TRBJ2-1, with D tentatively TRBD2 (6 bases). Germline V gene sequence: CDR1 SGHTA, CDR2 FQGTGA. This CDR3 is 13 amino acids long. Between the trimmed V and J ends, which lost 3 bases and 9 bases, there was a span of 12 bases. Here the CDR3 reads CASSFDGGGEQFF. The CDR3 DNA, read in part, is TGTGCCAGCAGCTTCGACGGGGGTGGTGAG.

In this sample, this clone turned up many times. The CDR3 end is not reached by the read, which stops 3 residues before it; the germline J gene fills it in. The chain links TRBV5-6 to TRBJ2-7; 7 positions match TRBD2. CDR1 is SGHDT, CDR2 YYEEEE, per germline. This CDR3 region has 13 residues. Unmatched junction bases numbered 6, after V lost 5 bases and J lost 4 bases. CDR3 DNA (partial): TGTGCCAGCAGACACCGGGACTATTACGAG. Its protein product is CASRHRDYYE. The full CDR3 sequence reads CASRHRDYYEQYF. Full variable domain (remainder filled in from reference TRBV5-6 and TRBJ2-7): DAGVTQSPTHLIKTRGQQVTLRCSPKSGHDTVSWYQQALGQGPQFIFQYYEEEERQRGNFPDRFSGHQFPNYSSELNVNALLLGDSALYLCASRHRDYYEQYFGPGTRLTVT.

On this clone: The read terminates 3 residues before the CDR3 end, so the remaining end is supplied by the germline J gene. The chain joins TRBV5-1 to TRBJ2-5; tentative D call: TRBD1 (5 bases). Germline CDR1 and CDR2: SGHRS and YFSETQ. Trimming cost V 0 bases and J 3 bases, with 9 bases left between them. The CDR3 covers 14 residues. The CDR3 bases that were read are TGCGCCAGCAGCTTGGCCAGGGTTGAAGAGACC. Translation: CASSLARVEET. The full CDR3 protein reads CASSLARVEETQYF.

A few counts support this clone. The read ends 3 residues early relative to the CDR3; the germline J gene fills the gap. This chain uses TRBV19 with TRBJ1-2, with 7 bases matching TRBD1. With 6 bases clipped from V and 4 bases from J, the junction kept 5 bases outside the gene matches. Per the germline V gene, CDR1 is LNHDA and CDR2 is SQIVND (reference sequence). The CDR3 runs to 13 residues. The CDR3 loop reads CASSRQGTYGYTF. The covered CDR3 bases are TGTGCCAGTAGCCGACAGGGTACCTATGGC.

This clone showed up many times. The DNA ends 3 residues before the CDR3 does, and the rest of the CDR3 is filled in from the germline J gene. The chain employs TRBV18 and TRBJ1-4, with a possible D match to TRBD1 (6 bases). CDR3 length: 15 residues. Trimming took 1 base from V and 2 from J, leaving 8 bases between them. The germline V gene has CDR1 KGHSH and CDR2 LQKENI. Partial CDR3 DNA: TGTGCCAGCTCACCACGGCAGGGGACTAATGAAAAA. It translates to CASSPRQGTNEK. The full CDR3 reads CASSPRQGTNEKLFF.

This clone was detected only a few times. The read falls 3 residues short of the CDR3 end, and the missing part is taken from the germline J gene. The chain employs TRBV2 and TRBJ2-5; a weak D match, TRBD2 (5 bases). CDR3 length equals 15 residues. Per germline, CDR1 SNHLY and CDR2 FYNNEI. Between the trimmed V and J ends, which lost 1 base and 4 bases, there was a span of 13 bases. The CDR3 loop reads CASSEGLAGIETQYF. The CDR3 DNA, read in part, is TGTGCCAGCAGTGAAGGGCTAGCCGGTATAGAGACC.

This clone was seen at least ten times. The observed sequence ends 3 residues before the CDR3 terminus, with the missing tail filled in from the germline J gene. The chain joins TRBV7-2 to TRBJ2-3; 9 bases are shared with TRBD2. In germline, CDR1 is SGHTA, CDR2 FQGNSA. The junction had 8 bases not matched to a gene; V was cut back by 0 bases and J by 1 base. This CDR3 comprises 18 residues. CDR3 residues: CASSLARGSSGGTDTQYF. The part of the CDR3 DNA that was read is TGTGCCAGCAGCTTAGCGCGGGGGTCTAGCGGGGGCACAGATACG. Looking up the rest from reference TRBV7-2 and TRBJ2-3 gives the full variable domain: GAGVSQSPSNKVTEKGKDVELRCDPISGHTALYWYRQSLGQGLEFLIYFQGNSAPDKSGLPSDRFSAERTGGSVSTLTIQRTQQEDSAVYLCASSLARGSSGGTDTQYFGPGTRLTVL.

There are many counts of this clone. The CDR3 is CASSLAQPGTGELFF. The CDR3 bases that were read are TGTGCCAGCAGCTTGGCCCAACCCGGGACCGGGGAG. V gene TRBV5-5 combines with J gene TRBJ2-2; D is unclear. The CDR3 end lies 3 residues beyond the end of the read and is filled in from the germline J gene. Germline lookup yields CDR1 SGHKS and CDR2 YYEKEE (reference sequence). The CDR3 sequence is 15 residues long. Trimming removed 0 bases at V and 5 bases at J, with 11 bases between.

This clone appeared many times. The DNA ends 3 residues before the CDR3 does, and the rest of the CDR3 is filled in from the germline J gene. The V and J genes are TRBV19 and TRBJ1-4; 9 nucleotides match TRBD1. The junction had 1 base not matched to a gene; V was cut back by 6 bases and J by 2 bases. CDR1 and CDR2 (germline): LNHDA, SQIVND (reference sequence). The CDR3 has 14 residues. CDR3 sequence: CASSDRGTNEKLFF. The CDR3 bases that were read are TGTGCCAGTAGCGACAGGGGGACTAATGAAAAA.

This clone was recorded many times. The chain's CDR3 is CASSLVLQAAAGELFF. The sequenced part of the CDR3 DNA is TGCGCCAGCAGCTTGGTTCTCCAAGCCGCCGCCGGGGAG. This chain uses TRBV5-1 with TRBJ2-2, with D uncertain. The DNA ends 3 residues before the CDR3 does, and the rest of the CDR3 is filled in from the germline J gene. The V gene's germline CDR1 is SGHRS and CDR2 YFSETQ. The CDR3 is made up of 16 amino acids. Between the trimmed V and J ends, which lost 0 bases and 6 bases, there was a span of 15 bases. Using reference TRBV5-1 and TRBJ2-2 for the parts outside the CDR3, the full variable domain is KAGVTQTPRYLIKTRGQQVTLSCSPISGHRSVSWYQQTPGQGLQFLFEYFSETQRNKGNFPGRFSGRQFSNSRSEMNVSTLELGDSALYLCASSLVLQAAAGELFFGEGSRLTVL.

CDR3 DNA (partial): TGCAGTGCTAGACAGGCAGCGGGAAGCTCCTACGAG. This codes for CSARQAAGSSYE. The entire CDR3 reads CSARQAAGSSYEQYF. This rearrangement joins TRBV20-1 to TRBJ2-7; 7 bases map to TRBD2. The CDR3 extends 3 residues past the end of the read, so its final part is completed from the germline J gene. Trimming at V came to 2 bases and at J to 0 bases, leaving 7 bases not matched to a gene. Germline CDR1 and CDR2: DFQATT and SNEGSKA (reference sequence). There are 15 residues in the CDR3.

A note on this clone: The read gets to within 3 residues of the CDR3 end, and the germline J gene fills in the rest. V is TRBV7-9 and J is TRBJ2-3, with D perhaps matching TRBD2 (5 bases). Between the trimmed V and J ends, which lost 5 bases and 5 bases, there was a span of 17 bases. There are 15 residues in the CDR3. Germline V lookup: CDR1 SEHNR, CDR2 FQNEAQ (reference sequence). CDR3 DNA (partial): TGTGCCAGCAGCCCCCCGAGGGTAGTTGAAGATACG. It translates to CASSPPRVVEDT. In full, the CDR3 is CASSPPRVVEDTQYF.

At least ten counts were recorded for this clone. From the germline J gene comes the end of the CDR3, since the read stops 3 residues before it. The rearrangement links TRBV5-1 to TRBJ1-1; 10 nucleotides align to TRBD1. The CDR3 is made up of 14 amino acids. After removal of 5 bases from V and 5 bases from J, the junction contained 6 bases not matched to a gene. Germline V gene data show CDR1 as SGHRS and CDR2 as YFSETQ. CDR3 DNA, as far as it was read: TGCGCCAGCAGGTCGGGACAGGGGTGGACTGAA. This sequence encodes CASRSGQGWTE. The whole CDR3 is CASRSGQGWTEAFF.

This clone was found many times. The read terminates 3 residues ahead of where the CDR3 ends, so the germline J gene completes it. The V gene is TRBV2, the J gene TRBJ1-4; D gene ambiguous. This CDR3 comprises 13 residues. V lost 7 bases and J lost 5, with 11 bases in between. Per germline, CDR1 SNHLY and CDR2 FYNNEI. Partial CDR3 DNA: TGTGCCAGCACATTTTTCAGGAATGAAAAA. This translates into CASTFFRNEK. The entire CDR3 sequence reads CASTFFRNEKLFF.

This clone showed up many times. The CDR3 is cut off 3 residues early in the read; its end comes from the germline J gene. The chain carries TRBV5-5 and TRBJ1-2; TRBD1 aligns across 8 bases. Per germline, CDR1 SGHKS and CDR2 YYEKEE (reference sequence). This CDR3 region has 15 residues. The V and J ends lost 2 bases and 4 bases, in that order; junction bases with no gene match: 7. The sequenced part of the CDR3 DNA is TGTGCCAGCAGCTTCTTTGGGACAGGCAGCTATGGC. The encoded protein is CASSFFGTGSYG. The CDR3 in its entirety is CASSFFGTGSYGYTF.